This T cell receptor beta chain was identified in a study of cytomegalovirus exposure and HLA in healthy donors. This clone was picked up one time. Trimming left V 3 bases short and J 2 bases short, with 17 bases between. This CDR3 has 16 amino acids. CDR1 SGHRS and CDR2 YFSETQ come from the germline V gene. The PCR was carried out with 60 Vbeta primers and 13 Jbeta primers. TCRdb's table, derived via immunoSEQ multiplex PCR, lists solely in-frame clones and lacks some. The data hold about 210,000 clones, with roughly 82% observed a single time. The chain carries TRBV5-1 and TRBJ1-2; possible D gene TRBD1, 6 bases. This clonotype was obtained from a middle-aged man in good health and CMV-seropositive. Sequencing was performed on PBMCs. The CDR3 bases are TGCGCCAGCAGCTCCCCGGGGGGGCAGGGGAACTATGGCTACACCTTC. Translation: CASSSPGGQGNYGYTF.